This TCR beta chain was identified in a study of human T cells and chemical hapten exposure. Time point here: patch test 2, 6 weeks after DPC sensitization. Regarding treatment: therapeutic diphenylcyclopropenone sensitization with weekly scalp DPC. The study extracted total RNA from unfractionated whole blood. Each donor was an alopecia patient between 18 and 70 years of age who qualified for DPC. Individual cDNA molecules in this library carried unique molecular identifiers. TCRdb fed the RACE reads into MiXCR, producing one record per CDR3 protein. Of about 42,000 distinct CDR3 sequences in the sample, 9.6% were seen once. This clonotype has at least ten counts. As yet, its antigen is unknown. V lost 5 bases and J 1 base, leaving 15 bases between the germline ends. Germline V CDR1 and CDR2: LNHDA, SQIVND (reference sequence). This CDR3 region has 15 residues. General study results and limits: TCRs whose frequency exceeded 1 in 1000 remained the same following DPC sensitization.

The sample was whole blood, taken in connection with sensitization to the hapten diphenylcyclopropenone (DPC). This chain uses TRBV19 with TRBJ2-7; D tentatively reads TRBD1 or TRBD2 (5 bases each). The TCR originated in a woman aged 25 to 39 with alopecia areata. Some clones in this sample may be carry-over from other donors' samples. CDR3 amino acids: CASSSGQGSSYEQYF. CDR3 DNA: TGTGCCAGTAGTTCGGGGCAAGGATCGTCCTACGAGCAGTACTTC.